This TCR beta chain was captured in a study of blood T cell repertoires in COVID-19. Clones were sequenced by immunoSEQ multiplex PCR, and TCRdb holds only the in-frame ones, with some missing. Counted here are 350,000 to 450,000 clones, 65% to 90% occurring once; the ten biggest clones make up roughly 7.2%. Deletions cut 2 bases from V and 7 bases from J, with 6 bases between. This CDR3 is 11 amino acids long. Per the germline V gene, CDR1 is PRHDT and CDR2 is FYEKMQ (reference sequence). The sequenced material came from peripheral blood. The receptor was isolated from a woman in her fifties or sixties with COVID-19, enrolled during active disease. The chain uses TRBV13 and TRBJ2-7; no definite D call. The CDR3 region is CASSLIREQYF. The CDR3 DNA sequence: TGTGCCAGCAGCTTAATACGGGAGCAGTACTTC.